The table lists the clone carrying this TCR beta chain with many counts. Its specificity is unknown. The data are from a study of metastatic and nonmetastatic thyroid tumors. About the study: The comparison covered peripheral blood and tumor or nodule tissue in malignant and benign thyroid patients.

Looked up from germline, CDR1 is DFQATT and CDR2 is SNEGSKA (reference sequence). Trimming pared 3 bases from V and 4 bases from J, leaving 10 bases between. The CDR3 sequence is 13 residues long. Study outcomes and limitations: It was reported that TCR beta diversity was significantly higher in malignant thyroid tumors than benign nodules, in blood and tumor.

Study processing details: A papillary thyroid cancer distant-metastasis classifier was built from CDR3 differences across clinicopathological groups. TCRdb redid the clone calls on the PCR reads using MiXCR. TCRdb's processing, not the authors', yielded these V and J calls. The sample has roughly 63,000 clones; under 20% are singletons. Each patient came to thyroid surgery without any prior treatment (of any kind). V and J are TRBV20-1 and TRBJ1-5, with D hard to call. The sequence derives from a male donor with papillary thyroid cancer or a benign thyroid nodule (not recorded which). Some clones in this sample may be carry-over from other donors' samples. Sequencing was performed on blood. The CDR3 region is CSASPIRNQPQHF. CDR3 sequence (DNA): TGCAGTGCTAGCCCCATCCGGAATCAGCCCCAGCATTTT.